The 27 T cell receptor beta chains listed next were all sequenced from one sample in a study of cytomegalovirus exposure and HLA in healthy donors. Use of 60 Vbeta and 13 Jbeta primers characterized the PCR. The table came from immunoSEQ multiplex PCR; TCRdb's copy has only in-frame clones and leaves some out. The table records approximately 150,000 clones, roughly 80% of them present only once. The sample was PBMCs. All receptors derive from a woman in her late teens or twenties in good health and CMV-seropositive.

This chain links TRBV10-3 with TRBJ2-5, with 8 bases aligning to TRBD1. In germline, CDR1 is ENHRY, CDR2 SYGVKD. With V trimmed by 0 bases and J by 3 bases, 0 bases remained unmatched. CDR3 length equals 14 residues. The CDR3 DNA follows: TGTGCCATCAGTGAGTCACAGGGGGAAGAGACCCAGTACTTC. Protein: CAISESQGEETQYF.

The chain is built from TRBV11-2 and TRBJ1-1, with a possible D match to TRBD1 (5 bases). Trimming cost V 7 bases and J 1 base, with 10 bases left between them. CDR1 is SGHAT and CDR2 is FQNNGV in the germline V gene. The CDR3 is 13 residues long. CDR3 region: CASTTVWNTEAFF. The DNA of the CDR3 is TGTGCCAGCACGACAGTTTGGAACACTGAAGCTTTCTTT.

The gene calls are TRBV5-1 and TRBJ2-5; D is possibly TRBD2 (7 bases). Germline V gives CDR1 SGHRS, CDR2 YFSETQ. Trimming stripped 1 base from V and 0 bases from J, with 10 bases between. There are 15 residues in the CDR3. CDR3: CASSLSGGHQETQYF. The DNA for the CDR3 is TGCGCCAGCAGCTTGTCGGGGGGCCACCAAGAGACCCAGTACTTC.

The chain couples TRBV11-2 to TRBJ2-1; perhaps TRBD2 as D (5 bases). Between the trimmed V and J ends, which lost 0 bases and 8 bases, there was a span of 14 bases. Looked up from germline, CDR1 is SGHAT and CDR2 is FQNNGV. The CDR3 length is 15 residues. For the CDR3, the DNA is TGTGCCAGCAGCTTAGATAGGAACGGGAACCATGAGCAGTTCTTC. Translated: CASSLDRNGNHEQFF.

The chain carries TRBV6-1 and TRBJ1-6; a possible D gene is TRBD1 (6 bases). V was trimmed by 2 bases and J by 7 bases, leaving 12 bases between them. The germline V gene has CDR1 MNHNS and CDR2 SASEGT. This CDR3 region has 15 residues. The chain's CDR3 is CASSEIDRTNSPLHF. The CDR3 bases are TGTGCCAGCAGTGAAATAGACAGGACCAATTCACCCCTCCACTTT.

The table lists this clone with a count of one. This sequence joins TRBV6-8 and TRBJ2-7; TRBD2 aligns across 11 bases. Germline CDR1 and CDR2: MNHGY and SAAAGT. V was clipped by 2 bases and J by 4 bases; unmatched bases: 10. This CDR3 region has 17 residues. The CDR3 spells CASSYKLAGAPFYEQYF. The CDR3 nucleotides are TGTGCCAGCAGTTACAAACTAGCGGGGGCCCCCTTTTACGAGCAGTACTTC.

This clone was observed once. The chain links TRBV5-1 to TRBJ1-1; D is ambiguous. With 4 bases removed from V and 1 base from J, the gap between germline ends came to 11 bases. The CDR3 has 14 amino acids. Looked up from germline, CDR1 is SGHRS and CDR2 is YFSETQ. The CDR3 here is CASSLADANTEAFF. The CDR3 DNA is TGCGCCAGCAGCCTAGCAGATGCGAACACTGAAGCTTTCTTT.

The genes are TRBV5-6 and TRBJ2-5; 10 bases match TRBD2. The CDR3 contains 18 residues. Trimming cost V 3 bases and J 5 bases; bases outside gene matches: 16. Germline values: CDR1 SGHDT, CDR2 YYEEEE. The CDR3 coding sequence is TGTGCCAGCAGCTCACCGGCCGGACTAGCGGACCCATCGGAGACCCAGTACTTC. It codes for CASSSPAGLADPSETQYF.

This chain links TRBV4-1 with TRBJ1-5; D gene ambiguous. The germline V gene has CDR1 MGHRA and CDR2 YSYEKL. The CDR3 is made up of 17 amino acids. Trimming cost V 0 bases and J 7 bases, with 19 bases left between them. CDR3 in amino acids: CASSQDPWGVVAQPQHF. For the CDR3, the DNA is TGCGCCAGCAGCCAAGATCCTTGGGGAGTCGTAGCGCAGCCCCAGCATTTT.

The rearrangement links TRBV7-9 to TRBJ2-5; weak D call: TRBD2 (6 bases). This CDR3 comprises 14 residues. Trimming took off 6 bases at V and 2 bases at J, with 13 bases between the two ends. Germline V gene sequence: CDR1 SEHNR, CDR2 FQNEAQ (reference sequence). CDR3 sequence reads: CASSPLGGQETQYF. The CDR3 nucleotides are TGTGCCAGCAGTCCACTAGGAGGGCAAGAGACCCAGTACTTC.

The chain is built from TRBV14 and TRBJ2-7; D uncertain. This CDR3 is 11 amino acids long. Trimming left V 1 base short and J 5 bases short, with 3 bases between. Per the germline V gene, CDR1 is SGHDN and CDR2 is FVKESK. CDR3 sequence: CASSQADEQYF. DNA of the CDR3: TGTGCCAGCAGCCAAGCAGACGAGCAGTACTTC. The full variable domain, rest sourced from reference TRBV14 and TRBJ2-7, is EAGVTQFPSHSVIEKGQTVTLRCDPISGHDNLYWYRRVMGKEIKFLLHFVKESKQDESGMPNNRFLAERTGGTYSTLKVQPAELEDSGVYFCASSQADEQYFGPGTRLTVT.

This sequence joins TRBV7-9 and TRBJ1-4; D remains unclear. CDR3 length: 15 residues. Deletions cut 4 bases from V and 3 bases from J, with 12 bases between. From germline, CDR1 is SEHNR and CDR2 FQNEAQ (reference sequence). The CDR3 here is CASSSSAGPNEKLFF. The DNA of the CDR3 is TGTGCCAGCAGCTCCTCAGCTGGGCCTAATGAAAAACTGTTTTTT.

The rearrangement uses TRBV5-6 and TRBJ1-1; 8 bases line up with TRBD1. In germline, CDR1 is SGHDT, CDR2 YYEEEE. Germline trimming cut 4 bases from V and 4 bases from J; bases unmatched to any gene: 3. The CDR3 is 13 amino acids. In nucleotides, the CDR3 is TGTGCCAGCAGCCGGGACAGGCGCACTGAAGCTTTCTTT. Protein product: CASSRDRRTEAFF.

V and J are TRBV5-1 and TRBJ1-2; a possible D gene is TRBD1 (5 bases). The CDR3 has 15 residues. Germline V gene lookup returns CDR1 SGHRS and CDR2 YFSETQ. V dropped 3 bases and J dropped 5 bases, with 17 bases sitting between them. This CDR3 is CASSYTQGGGYGYTF. In DNA form, the CDR3 reads TGCGCCAGCAGCTACACCCAGGGCGGCGGTTATGGCTACACCTTC.

The V and J genes are TRBV7-8 and TRBJ1-2, with D uncertain. Germline V gene data show CDR1 as SGHVS and CDR2 as FQNEAQ. Deletions cut 4 bases from V and 4 bases from J, with 16 bases between. The CDR3 is 15 residues long. The CDR3 spells CASSSPNSGGYGYTF. CDR3 sequence (DNA): TGTGCCAGCAGCTCTCCCAACTCGGGTGGCTATGGCTACACCTTC. Full variable domain (missing parts from reference TRBV7-8 and TRBJ1-2): GAGVSQSPRYKVAKRGQDVALRCDPISGHVSLFWYQQALGQGPEFLTYFQNEAQLDKSGLPSDRFFAERPEGSVSTLKIQRTQQEDSAVYLCASSSPNSGGYGYTFGSGTRLTVV.

This clone was detected a few times. The chain carries TRBV6-6 and TRBJ1-2; no definite D call. V lost 6 bases and J lost 2, with 7 bases in between. CDR3 length equals 12 residues. CDR1 is MNHNY and CDR2 is SVGAGI in the germline V gene (reference sequence). Here the CDR3 reads CASSPLNYGYTF. CDR3 DNA sequence: TGTGCCAGCAGCCCATTGAACTATGGCTACACCTTC.

V is TRBV15 and J is TRBJ2-7; TRBD2 agrees at 11 bases. Germline loops: CDR1 LNHNV, CDR2 YYDKDF (reference sequence). The CDR3 length is 17 residues. V dropped 1 base and J dropped 0; count of bases not matched to a gene: 5. The CDR3: CATSRGAGTSGSYEQYF. In DNA, the CDR3 is TGTGCCACCAGCAGAGGGGCCGGGACTAGCGGCTCCTACGAGCAGTACTTC. The full variable domain, in which reference TRBV15 and TRBJ2-7 provide the parts outside the CDR3, is DAMVIQNPRYQVTQFGKPVTLSCSQTLNHNVMYWYQQKSSQAPKLLFHYYDKDFNNEADTPDNFQSRRPNTSFCFLDIRSPGLGDTAMYLCATSRGAGTSGSYEQYFGPGTRLTVT.

This CDR3 reads CASSSTRDSLPKVWAFF. For the CDR3, the DNA is TGCGCCAGCAGCTCCACCCGGGACAGCCTCCCCAAAGTGTGGGCTTTCTTT. The chain recombines TRBV4-1 with TRBJ1-1, with 7 nucleotides matching TRBD1. With V trimmed by 5 bases and J by 11 bases, 23 bases remained unmatched. CDR1 MGHRA and CDR2 YSYEKL come from the germline V gene. The CDR3 contains 17 residues.

This clone was detected a few times. This CDR3 reads CASSWDRTGDEQYF. The CDR3 DNA reads TGTGCCAGCAGTTGGGACAGGACCGGAGACGAGCAGTACTTC. This chain connects TRBV2 to TRBJ2-7, with 8 bases aligning to TRBD1. Unmatched junction bases numbered 8, after V lost 5 bases and J lost 5 bases. This CDR3 is 14 amino acids long. Germline CDR1 and CDR2: SNHLY and FYNNEI.

This clone was seen a single time. The chain combines TRBV9 with TRBJ2-7; maybe TRBD1 (6 bases). The germline V and J ends were trimmed by 0 bases and 0 bases, with 10 bases remaining between them. The CDR3 contains 15 residues. The germline V gene encodes CDR1 SGDLS and CDR2 YYNGEE. The CDR3 is CASSVEGTSSYEQYF. CDR3 nucleotide sequence: TGTGCCAGCAGCGTAGAGGGGACAAGCTCCTACGAGCAGTACTTC.

As concerns this clone: A read error may account for a junction end that differs from germline. This sequence joins TRBV10-1 and TRBJ1-2; 9 bases are a match to TRBD1. The CDR3 contains 15 residues. From germline, CDR1 is WNHNN and CDR2 SYGVQD (reference sequence). Written as DNA, the CDR3 is TGCGCCAGCAGTAAAACAGGGGGCTTTAACGATGGCTACACCTTC. Protein: CASSKTGGFNDGYTF.

This clone occurred a few times. J is TRBJ1-2 and V is TRBV28; D remains unclear. Germline CDR1 and CDR2: MDHEN and SYDVKM. CDR3 length: 14 amino acids. V lost 4 bases, J lost 1 base, and 10 bases lay in between. CDR3 DNA: TGTGCCAGCAGTTCGAGCCCCCTTAACTATGGCTACACCTTC. Amino acids: CASSSSPLNYGYTF.

This sequence joins TRBV20-1 and TRBJ2-1; D uncertain. Between the trimmed V and J ends, which lost 8 bases and 8 bases, there was a span of 10 bases. Germline CDR1 reads DFQATT; CDR2 reads SNEGSKA (reference sequence). The CDR3 has 10 amino acids. The CDR3 coding sequence is TGCAGTTTCTCGTCCCATGAGCAGTTCTTC. Its translation: CSFSSHEQFF.

In this sample, this clone turned up a few times. The chain employs TRBV10-3 and TRBJ2-7; 9 bases map to TRBD1. This CDR3 comprises 14 residues. With V trimmed by 8 bases and J by 7 bases, 12 bases remained unmatched. Looked up from germline, CDR1 is ENHRY and CDR2 is SYGVKD. DNA for the CDR3: TGTGCCATCGGGGCGGGACAGGGAACGAGGGAGCAGTACTTC. It codes for CAIGAGQGTREQYF.

The V call is TRBV30, the J call TRBJ2-5, with D perhaps matching TRBD2 (6 bases). With 5 bases removed from V and 4 bases from J, the gap between germline ends came to 8 bases. This CDR3 is 11 amino acids long. CDR1 and CDR2 from the germline V gene are GTSNPN and SVGIG (reference sequence). The CDR3 loop reads CAWGRRETQYF. DNA for the CDR3: TGTGCCTGGGGGAGGCGAGAGACCCAGTACTTC.

The chain links TRBV6-7 to TRBJ2-1, with 14 bases fitting TRBD2. TRBV6-7 is flagged as an ORF with uncertain function. Germline trimming cut 4 bases from V and 6 bases from J; bases unmatched to any gene: 8. This CDR3 has 17 amino acids. CDR3 DNA: TGTGCCAGCAGTTCCCGGACTAGCGGGGGGAGAAGCAATGAGCAGTTCTTC. Translated, it gives CASSSRTSGGRSNEQFF.

The chain has TRBV12-5 and TRBJ2-7; 11 bases are a match to TRBD1. Germline CDR1 reads LGHNT; CDR2 reads FRNRAP. CDR3 length equals 15 residues. After removal of 4 bases from V and 4 bases from J, the junction contained 6 bases not matched to a gene. The CDR3 DNA sequence: TGTGCTAGTGGTTCCTGGGACAGGGGGACGTACGAGCAGTACTTC. Translation gives CASGSWDRGTYEQYF.